This is a list of T cell receptor beta chains from one sample in a study of T-cell memory formation after mild COVID-19. TCRdb reprocessed the 5' RACE reads via MiXCR and lists one record per CDR3 protein. There are hundreds of thousands of distinct CDR3 sequences in the sample; around 28% occur only once, and approximately 12% lies in the top ten. The sample was PBMCs or a T cell subset sorted from them (not recorded which). The receptor set was obtained from an adult woman who had mild COVID-19 (a few samples of this study predate the infection). Cell type and time point are not known. The CDR3 runs from the conserved cysteine through the conserved F or W. D genes are given only for firm matches. Clone sizes are given selectively: once, few, many, or a class where the clone is expanded.

v_call: TRBV29-1; clone_size: -; j_call: TRBJ2-5; d_call: TRBD2; cdr3_aa: CSVAAGTSGRETQYF; cdr3_nt: TGCAGCGTCGCGGCCGGCACTAGCGGTCGAGAGACCCAGTACTTC
v_call: TRBV7-9; clone_size: -; j_call: TRBJ2-7; d_call: TRBD1; cdr3_aa: CASTMDGPGQVTYEQYF; cdr3_nt: TGTGCCAGCACCATGGATGGGCCGGGACAGGTTACCTACGAGCAGTACTTC
v_call: TRBV20-1; clone_size: few; j_call: TRBJ2-7; d_call: -; cdr3_aa: CSAEKGYEQYF; cdr3_nt: TGCAGTGCAGAGAAGGGCTACGAGCAGTACTTC
v_call: TRBV30; clone_size: few; j_call: TRBJ2-3; d_call: TRBD1; cdr3_aa: CAWGQDFTDTQYF; cdr3_nt: TGTGCCTGGGGACAGGACTTCACAGATACGCAGTATTTT
v_call: TRBV20-1; clone_size: few; j_call: TRBJ2-5; d_call: TRBD2; cdr3_aa: CSARGSHPTSGGLETQYF; cdr3_nt: TGCAGTGCTAGGGGCTCCCACCCGACTAGCGGGGGGCTGGAGACCCAGTACTTC
v_call: TRBV5-5; clone_size: -; j_call: TRBJ2-3; d_call: -; cdr3_aa: CASSNPGLITDTQYF; cdr3_nt: TGTGCCAGCAGTAATCCCGGACTAATCACAGATACGCAGTATTTT
v_call: TRBV7-2; clone_size: -; j_call: TRBJ2-4; d_call: -; cdr3_aa: CASSFIGGGNIQYF; cdr3_nt: TGTGCCAGCAGCTTTATCGGCGGTGGGAACATTCAGTACTTC
v_call: TRBV13; clone_size: few; j_call: TRBJ1-1; d_call: -; cdr3_aa: CASSLDPRDKNTEAFF; cdr3_nt: TGTGCCAGCAGCTTGGACCCCAGGGATAAGAACACTGAAGCTTTCTTT
v_call: TRBV5-1; clone_size: few; j_call: TRBJ1-2; d_call: -; cdr3_aa: CASRKGTDNYGYTF; cdr3_nt: TGCGCCAGCAGAAAGGGGACGGACAACTATGGCTACACCTTC
v_call: TRBV11-3; clone_size: few; j_call: TRBJ2-2; d_call: TRBD2; cdr3_aa: CASSPREGGLSTGELFF; cdr3_nt: TGTGCCAGCAGCCCTCGGGAGGGGGGGCTGAGCACCGGGGAGCTGTTTTTT
v_call: TRBV12-3/TRBV12-4; clone_size: few; j_call: TRBJ1-6; d_call: -; cdr3_aa: CASRRTNSPLHF; cdr3_nt: TGTGCCAGCAGGCGGACCAATTCACCCCTCCACTTT
v_call: TRBV20-1; clone_size: -; j_call: TRBJ1-4; d_call: -; cdr3_aa: CSANQIKDRQRNEKLFF; cdr3_nt: TGCAGTGCTAACCAGATAAAGGACCGCCAGCGGAATGAAAAACTGTTTTTT
v_call: TRBV30; clone_size: -; j_call: TRBJ2-3; d_call: -; cdr3_aa: CAWSDLSPAQYF; cdr3_nt: TGTGCCTGGAGTGACCTTAGTCCCGCGCAGTATTTT
v_call: TRBV29-1; clone_size: few; j_call: TRBJ2-5; d_call: -; cdr3_aa: CSASGGGETQYF; cdr3_nt: TGCAGCGCCTCAGGGGGGGGAGAGACCCAGTACTTC
v_call: TRBV4-1; clone_size: -; j_call: TRBJ2-1; d_call: -; cdr3_aa: CASSPSHTTYNEQFF; cdr3_nt: TGCGCCAGCAGCCCGTCCCATACCACCTACAATGAGCAGTTCTTC
v_call: TRBV7-2; clone_size: -; j_call: TRBJ2-3; d_call: -; cdr3_aa: CASSSLGHSTDTQYF; cdr3_nt: TGTGCCAGCAGCTCCCTCGGGCATAGCACAGATACGCAGTATTTT
v_call: TRBV29-1; clone_size: -; j_call: TRBJ1-1; d_call: -; cdr3_aa: CSENGLEGLNTEAFF; cdr3_nt: TGCAGCGAAAATGGGTTGGAGGGGCTGAACACTGAAGCTTTCTTT
v_call: TRBV19; clone_size: -; j_call: TRBJ2-7; d_call: -; cdr3_aa: CASMISRGYSYEQYF; cdr3_nt: TGTGCCAGTATGATATCTCGGGGTTACTCCTACGAGCAGTACTTC
v_call: TRBV20-1; clone_size: -; j_call: TRBJ1-1; d_call: TRBD1; cdr3_aa: CSARVERGHAFF; cdr3_nt: TGCAGTGCTAGAGTCGAAAGGGGGCACGCTTTCTTT
v_call: TRBV5-1; clone_size: many; j_call: TRBJ2-3; d_call: TRBD2; cdr3_aa: CASSPMTSSDTQYF; cdr3_nt: TGCGCCAGCAGCCCGATGACTAGCTCGGATACGCAGTATTTT
v_call: TRBV7-9; clone_size: few; j_call: TRBJ1-2; d_call: -; cdr3_aa: CASSRRGERGYTF; cdr3_nt: TGTGCCAGCAGCAGACGGGGGGAACGTGGCTACACCTTC
v_call: TRBV24-1; clone_size: once; j_call: TRBJ1-2; d_call: -; cdr3_aa: CATSDRRANYGYTF; cdr3_nt: TGTGCCACCAGTGATCGAAGGGCGAACTATGGCTACACCTTC
v_call: TRBV12-3/TRBV12-4; clone_size: few; j_call: TRBJ2-7; d_call: TRBD2; cdr3_aa: CASSLSGTSMDEQYF; cdr3_nt: TGTGCCAGCAGTTTATCCGGGACTAGCATGGACGAGCAGTACTTC
v_call: TRBV12-3/TRBV12-4; clone_size: few; j_call: TRBJ1-2; d_call: TRBD1; cdr3_aa: CASSYGTGYHGYTF; cdr3_nt: TGTGCCAGCAGTTACGGGACAGGGTACCATGGCTACACCTTC
v_call: TRBV18; clone_size: -; j_call: TRBJ1-6; d_call: -; cdr3_aa: CASSQKRSNSPLHF; cdr3_nt: TGTGCCAGCTCACAAAAACGGAGTAATTCACCCCTCCACTTT
v_call: TRBV5-1; clone_size: many; j_call: TRBJ2-1; d_call: -; cdr3_aa: CASSTGDLPYNEQFF; cdr3_nt: TGCGCCAGCAGCACCGGGGACCTCCCCTACAATGAGCAGTTCTTC
v_call: TRBV4-2; clone_size: few; j_call: TRBJ1-2; d_call: -; cdr3_aa: CASSPAAQESFNYGYTF; cdr3_nt: TGTGCCAGCAGCCCCGCTGCACAGGAGAGCTTTAACTATGGCTACACCTTC
v_call: TRBV3-1; clone_size: -; j_call: TRBJ2-3; d_call: TRBD2; cdr3_aa: CASRRGGAGADTQYF; cdr3_nt: TGTGCCAGCAGACGCGGGGGGGCCGGCGCCGATACGCAGTATTTT
v_call: TRBV9; clone_size: -; j_call: TRBJ2-5; d_call: -; cdr3_aa: CAISVADRPSQETQYF; cdr3_nt: TGTGCCATCAGCGTAGCGGACAGGCCTTCTCAGGAGACCCAGTACTTC
v_call: TRBV2; clone_size: once; j_call: TRBJ1-6; d_call: -; cdr3_aa: CASSDSFSSYNSPLHF; cdr3_nt: TGTGCCAGCAGTGACAGCTTTAGCTCCTATAATTCACCCCTCCACTTT
v_call: TRBV12-3/TRBV12-4; clone_size: -; j_call: TRBJ1-5; d_call: -; cdr3_aa: CASSFAGITQHF; cdr3_nt: TGTGCCAGCAGTTTCGCAGGCATAACCCAGCATTTT
v_call: TRBV3-1; clone_size: once; j_call: TRBJ1-2; d_call: -; cdr3_aa: CASSLTLSGYNYGYTF; cdr3_nt: TGTGCCAGCAGCCTAACGCTTTCGGGGTATAACTATGGCTACACCTTC
v_call: TRBV4-3; clone_size: -; j_call: TRBJ2-7; d_call: -; cdr3_aa: CASSHQGEFPYEQYF; cdr3_nt: TGCGCCAGCAGCCACCAAGGGGAGTTTCCCTACGAGCAGTACTTC
v_call: TRBV7-9; clone_size: -; j_call: TRBJ1-2; d_call: -; cdr3_aa: CASSTPGHFYGYTF; cdr3_nt: TGTGCCAGCAGCACCCCGGGACACTTCTATGGCTACACCTTC
v_call: TRBV12-3/TRBV12-4; clone_size: -; j_call: TRBJ2-3; d_call: TRBD2; cdr3_aa: CACSLSAGGMTSTDTQYF; cdr3_nt: TGTGCCTGCAGTTTGTCGGCGGGAGGGATGACTAGCACAGATACGCAGTATTTT
v_call: TRBV29-1; clone_size: few; j_call: TRBJ1-1; d_call: -; cdr3_aa: CSFYDTEAFF; cdr3_nt: TGCAGCTTCTACGACACTGAAGCTTTCTTT
v_call: TRBV25-1; clone_size: -; j_call: TRBJ1-2; d_call: TRBD1; cdr3_aa: CASSQGTAINYGYTF; cdr3_nt: TGTGCCAGCTCCCAAGGGACAGCTATTAACTATGGCTACACCTTC
v_call: TRBV11-3; clone_size: -; j_call: TRBJ2-5; d_call: -; cdr3_aa: CASSLDTKSSSETQYF; cdr3_nt: TGTGCCAGCAGCTTAGATACTAAGTCTAGTTCGGAGACCCAGTACTTC
v_call: TRBV29-1; clone_size: -; j_call: TRBJ2-5; d_call: TRBD2; cdr3_aa: CSSRAGGQETQYF; cdr3_nt: TGCAGCTCCAGAGCGGGGGGCCAAGAGACCCAGTACTTC
v_call: TRBV7-3; clone_size: few; j_call: TRBJ2-2; d_call: -; cdr3_aa: CASSLRARIDTGELFF; cdr3_nt: TGTGCCAGCAGCTTAAGGGCCAGGATAGACACCGGGGAGCTGTTTTTT
v_call: TRBV7-8; clone_size: few; j_call: TRBJ2-5; d_call: -; cdr3_aa: CASSLGRGIETQYF; cdr3_nt: TGTGCCAGCAGCTTAGGTCGAGGGATTGAGACCCAGTACTTC
v_call: TRBV6-1; clone_size: -; j_call: TRBJ1-6; d_call: -; cdr3_aa: CASSEAENSPLHF; cdr3_nt: TGTGCCAGCAGTGAAGCGGAGAATTCACCCCTCCACTTT
v_call: TRBV4-2; clone_size: few; j_call: TRBJ2-7; d_call: TRBD2; cdr3_aa: CASSAGLAHSEQYF; cdr3_nt: TGTGCCAGCAGCGCGGGACTAGCCCATTCGGAGCAGTACTTC
v_call: TRBV2; clone_size: -; j_call: TRBJ2-2; d_call: -; cdr3_aa: CASSNQELATGELFF; cdr3_nt: TGTGCCAGCAGTAACCAGGAATTGGCCACCGGGGAGCTGTTTTTT
v_call: TRBV9; clone_size: few; j_call: TRBJ1-4; d_call: TRBD1; cdr3_aa: CASSPRQGPEKLFF; cdr3_nt: TGTGCCAGCAGCCCCCGACAGGGGCCCGAAAAACTGTTTTTT
v_call: TRBV3-1; clone_size: few; j_call: TRBJ2-1; d_call: -; cdr3_aa: CASSQDWAGAAYNEQFF; cdr3_nt: TGTGCCAGCAGCCAAGATTGGGCGGGGGCGGCCTACAATGAGCAGTTCTTC
v_call: TRBV19; clone_size: -; j_call: TRBJ2-2; d_call: -; cdr3_aa: CASSMGGRELFF; cdr3_nt: TGTGCCAGTAGTATGGGTGGGCGGGAGCTGTTTTTT
v_call: TRBV12-3/TRBV12-4; clone_size: -; j_call: TRBJ2-1; d_call: TRBD1; cdr3_aa: CASSLTGVNNEQFF; cdr3_nt: TGTGCCAGCAGTTTAACAGGGGTAAACAATGAGCAGTTCTTC
v_call: TRBV28; clone_size: few; j_call: TRBJ2-5; d_call: -; cdr3_aa: CASSWSGQETQYF; cdr3_nt: TGTGCCAGCAGTTGGTCGGGGCAAGAGACCCAGTACTTC
v_call: TRBV7-2; clone_size: -; j_call: TRBJ2-5; d_call: TRBD1; cdr3_aa: CASSFNPTWGTVKETQYF; cdr3_nt: TGTGCCAGCAGCTTTAATCCGACGTGGGGGACAGTAAAAGAGACCCAGTACTTC
v_call: TRBV12-3/TRBV12-4; clone_size: -; j_call: TRBJ2-3; d_call: -; cdr3_aa: CASSRDFITNTDTQYF; cdr3_nt: TGTGCCAGCAGCCGGGACTTCATTACCAACACAGATACGCAGTATTTT
v_call: TRBV5-4; clone_size: once; j_call: TRBJ2-7; d_call: TRBD1; cdr3_aa: CASSLGSRGNSYEQYF; cdr3_nt: TGTGCCAGCAGCTTGGGTTCCAGGGGGAACTCCTACGAGCAGTACTTC
v_call: TRBV10-3; clone_size: -; j_call: TRBJ2-7; d_call: -; cdr3_aa: CAISDRADEQYF; cdr3_nt: TGTGCCATCAGTGACAGGGCGGACGAGCAGTACTTC
v_call: TRBV20-1; clone_size: -; j_call: TRBJ2-5; d_call: -; cdr3_aa: CSAMGRETQYF; cdr3_nt: TGCAGTGCTATGGGCAGGGAGACCCAGTACTTC
v_call: TRBV4-1; clone_size: -; j_call: TRBJ2-4; d_call: TRBD1; cdr3_aa: CASRQVGQGDKNIQYF; cdr3_nt: TGCGCCAGCAGACAAGTGGGGCAGGGGGACAAAAACATTCAGTACTTC
v_call: TRBV20-1; clone_size: -; j_call: TRBJ2-5; d_call: TRBD1; cdr3_aa: CSARTAGQGHRRETQYF; cdr3_nt: TGCAGTGCTAGAACCGCGGGACAGGGTCATCGTAGGGAGACCCAGTACTTC
v_call: TRBV7-9; clone_size: few; j_call: TRBJ1-4; d_call: -; cdr3_aa: CASSIYRSTNEKLFF; cdr3_nt: TGTGCCAGCAGCATATACAGATCAACTAATGAAAAACTGTTTTTT